One and the same sample provided the 20 T cell receptor beta chains below, sequenced in a study of early T cells in non-severe SARS-CoV-2 infection. Each CDR3 protein gets one entry after TCRdb re-called the 5' RACE reads with MiXCR. The table has 80,000 to 95,000 distinct CDR3 sequences, roughly an eighth seen once. The sequenced material came from whole blood. Receptors were obtained from an adult who was a healthcare worker with PCR-confirmed SARS-CoV-2 infection or an uninfected control (not recorded which).

This clonotype was counted many times. The chain combines TRBV7-3 with TRBJ1-2; D is uncertain. Germline V gene data show CDR1 as SGHTA and CDR2 as FQGTGA. Trimming pared 2 bases from V and 7 bases from J, leaving 11 bases between. The CDR3 is 13 residues long. The DNA for the CDR3 is TGTGCCAGCAGCTTACGTCACCTGGGTGGCTACACCTTC. Protein sequence: CASSLRHLGGYTF.

The chain carries TRBV7-2 and TRBJ2-7, with TRBD2 matching 11 bases. V trimming: 4 bases; J trimming: 0 bases; junction bases outside the gene matches: 2. This CDR3 region has 15 residues. Per the germline V gene, CDR1 is SGHTA and CDR2 is FQGNSA. In DNA, the CDR3 is TGTGCCAGCAGCTCGGGACTAGCGGCCTCCTACGAGCAGTACTTC. It is translated as CASSSGLAASYEQYF. Based on the CDR3 plus reference TRBV7-2 and TRBJ2-7, the full variable domain is GAGVSQSPSNKVTEKGKDVELRCDPISGHTALYWYRQSLGQGLEFLIYFQGNSAPDKSGLPSDRFSAERTGGSVSTLTIQRTQQEDSAVYLCASSSGLAASYEQYFGPGTRLTVT.

This clonotype was found a few times. This chain joins TRBV7-9 and TRBJ2-7; D is unresolved. The CDR3 runs 14 residues. Germline V gene data show CDR1 as SEHNR and CDR2 as FQNEAQ (reference sequence). V dropped 6 bases and J dropped 2 bases, with 14 bases sitting between them. The CDR3: CASSRTVEPYEQYF. The CDR3 DNA is TGTGCCAGCAGTCGCACAGTTGAACCCTACGAGCAGTACTTC.

V usage is TRBV18 and J usage is TRBJ1-1, with D tentatively TRBD1 (5 bases). Trimming stripped 4 bases from V and 1 base from J, with 10 bases between. The CDR3 has 14 amino acids. Germline V gives CDR1 KGHSH, CDR2 LQKENI. CDR3 sequence reads: CASSLGRQNTEAFF. CDR3 bases: TGTGCCAGCTCACTGGGACGCCAGAACACTGAAGCTTTCTTT.

This chain uses TRBV29-1 with TRBJ2-7; 11 bases are a match to TRBD2. The V gene's germline CDR1 is SQVTM and CDR2 ANQGSEA. The V segment lost 7 bases and the J segment 0 bases; nucleotides outside the gene matches: 11. The CDR3 is made up of 16 amino acids. The CDR3 reads CSAQGLAGGPSYEQYF. The CDR3 bases are TGCAGCGCACAAGGGCTAGCGGGAGGACCCTCCTACGAGCAGTACTTC.

This chain links TRBV11-3 with TRBJ2-1; D is ambiguous. CDR3 length equals 15 residues. V was trimmed by 2 bases and J by 2 bases, leaving 10 bases between them. CDR1 is SGHNT and CDR2 is YENEEA in the germline V gene. The DNA of the CDR3 is TGTGCCAGCAGCTTACAGCTCGTAGCCTACAATGAGCAGTTCTTC. Translating gives CASSLQLVAYNEQFF.

The chain couples TRBV28 to TRBJ1-2, with unresolved D. Germline assignment: CDR1 MDHEN and CDR2 SYDVKM. The CDR3 contains 12 residues. V lost 4 bases, J lost 4 bases, and 7 bases lay in between. The CDR3: CASSYGSYGYTF. In DNA, the CDR3 is TGTGCCAGCAGTTACGGATCCTATGGCTACACCTTC.

This clonotype was counted a few times. The chain joins TRBV6-6 to TRBJ2-6; possible D gene TRBD2, 6 bases. Germline CDR1 is MNHNY and CDR2 is SVGAGI (reference sequence). The CDR3 sequence is 16 residues long. V was trimmed by 0 bases and J by 1 base, leaving 7 bases between them. The CDR3, as DNA: TGTGCCAGCAGTTACTCGGGGGGTTCTGGGGCCAACGTCCTGACTTTC. This gives the protein CASSYSGGSGANVLTF.

This clonotype was picked up many times. The V and J genes are TRBV10-3 and TRBJ1-2; D is unclear. Trimming shortened V by 0 bases and J by 8 bases, and 13 bases separated the two germline ends. The CDR3 spans 14 residues. The V gene's germline CDR1 is ENHRY and CDR2 SYGVKD. DNA of the CDR3: TGTGCCATCAGTGAGTCGGGCGGGCCGTGGGGCTACACCTTC. Protein product: CAISESGGPWGYTF.

The sample holds many counts of this clonotype. The chain carries TRBV20-1 and TRBJ2-7; D is unclear. V was trimmed by 6 bases and J by 0 bases, leaving 12 bases between them. The germline V gene encodes CDR1 DFQATT and CDR2 SNEGSKA (reference sequence). The CDR3 extends over 13 amino acids. The CDR3 region has the DNA TGCAGTGCCAGACTCGAAAGCTCCTACGAGCAGTACTTC. Translating it yields CSARLESSYEQYF.

The rearrangement uses TRBV29-1 and TRBJ2-7; D is ambiguous. V lost 3 bases, J lost 0 bases, and 3 bases lay in between. Germline V gene sequence: CDR1 SQVTM, CDR2 ANQGSEA. The CDR3 length is 11 residues. The CDR3: CSVESSYEQYF. For the CDR3, the DNA is TGCAGCGTTGAGAGCTCCTACGAGCAGTACTTC.

This clonotype turned up a few times. The CDR3 is CASSSSGSFGTGELFF. As DNA, the CDR3 is TGTGCCAGCAGTAGTAGCGGGAGTTTCGGCACCGGGGAGCTGTTTTTT. J is TRBJ2-2 and V is TRBV12-3 or TRBV12-4; 9 bases fit TRBD2. The V gene end was trimmed by 5 bases and the J gene end by 4 bases; junction bases not matched to a gene: 8. The CDR3 sequence is 16 residues long.

The chain joins TRBV20-1 to TRBJ2-3, with 9 bases fitting TRBD2. With V trimmed by 0 bases and J by 8 bases, 6 bases remained unmatched. Germline CDR1 and CDR2: DFQATT and SNEGSKA (reference sequence). The CDR3 is 14 residues long. The CDR3 protein is CSARDVSGSGTQYF. The CDR3 DNA reads as TGCAGTGCTAGAGATGTTAGCGGGAGTGGTACGCAGTATTTT.

The sample holds a few counts of this clonotype. The V and J genes are TRBV7-4 and TRBJ2-3; D ambiguous. Germline CDR1 is SGHVT and CDR2 is SQSDAQ. V was trimmed by 1 base and J by 2 bases, leaving 7 bases between them. The CDR3 runs to 14 residues. The CDR3 DNA follows: TGTGCCAGCAGCTTAGGAGTTATCACAGATACGCAGTATTTT. Protein sequence: CASSLGVITDTQYF.

CDR3 bases: TGTGCCAGCAGCAAAACGGCAGAGTACTACGAGCAGTACTTC. Amino acids: CASSKTAEYYEQYF. The rearrangement uses TRBV27 and TRBJ2-7; D is ambiguous. There are 14 residues in the CDR3. Germline-derived CDR1 and CDR2 are MNHEY and SMNVEV (reference sequence). Trimming left V 6 bases short and J 3 bases short, with 15 bases between.

The chain carries TRBV20-1 and TRBJ2-7; D unresolved. Germline V gene data show CDR1 as DFQATT and CDR2 as SNEGSKA (reference sequence). CDR3 length: 13 amino acids. V lost 0 bases and J lost 3, with 9 bases in between. The CDR3 loop is CSARDFDGYEQYF. CDR3 coding DNA: TGCAGTGCTAGAGATTTTGACGGCTACGAGCAGTACTTC.

This clonotype showed up just a few times. The V gene is TRBV5-4, the J gene TRBJ2-3; 7 bases are shared with TRBD1. Germline CDR1 and CDR2: SGHNT and YYREEE (reference sequence). V gave up 9 bases and J gave up 4 bases; unmatched junction bases: 2. The CDR3 consists of 11 residues. The CDR3 spells CATGQADTQYF. CDR3 bases: TGTGCCACAGGACAGGCAGATACGCAGTATTTT.

This clonotype showed up just once. The V gene is TRBV5-1, the J gene TRBJ2-7; D might be TRBD2 (6 bases). V lost 0 bases, J lost 4 bases, and 11 bases lay in between. CDR1 SGHRS and CDR2 YFSETQ come from the germline V gene. The CDR3 is 14 amino acids. CDR3 region: CASSLVGGEYEQYF. The CDR3 DNA follows: TGCGCCAGCAGCTTGGTTGGAGGGGAATACGAGCAGTACTTC.

This clonotype was detected a few times. V usage is TRBV9 and J usage is TRBJ2-3; D remains ambiguous. The CDR3 contains 17 residues. CDR1 and CDR2 from the germline V gene are SGDLS and YYNGEE. V lost 3 bases, J lost 0 bases, and 17 bases lay in between. The DNA of the CDR3 is TGTGCCAGCAGCGCCCGTAGGGTGGACCCTAGCACAGATACGCAGTATTTT. Amino acids: CASSARRVDPSTDTQYF. Filled out from reference TRBV9 and TRBJ2-3, the complete variable domain reads DSGVTQTPKHLITATGQRVTLRCSPRSGDLSVYWYQQSLDQGLQFLIQYYNGEERAKGNILERFSAQQFPDLHSELNLSSLELGDSALYFCASSARRVDPSTDTQYFGPGTRLTVL.

V gene TRBV11-2 combines with J gene TRBJ2-5; 8 nucleotides line up with TRBD1. The germline CDR1 and CDR2 sequences are SGHAT and FQNNGV. The CDR3 spans 13 residues. Trimming at V came to 7 bases and at J to 5 bases, leaving 6 bases not matched to a gene. The CDR3 reads CASTLTGEETQYF. Here the CDR3 DNA reads TGTGCCAGCACCTTGACAGGGGAGGAGACCCAGTACTTC.